The 25 T cell receptor beta chains below all came from one sample that was sequenced in a study of blood T cell repertoires in COVID-19. Profiled with immunoSEQ multiplex PCR; TCRdb holds only in-frame clones, not every one. The sample has just under 65,000 clones; over 70% are singletons. Input material: peripheral blood. The receptors stem from a human donor in a cohort sampled during active COVID-19.

This sequence joins TRBV10-3 and TRBJ2-7; 7 nucleotides agree with TRBD1. The CDR3 extends over 13 amino acids. V gave up 8 bases and J gave up 2 bases; unmatched junction bases: 6. CDR1 and CDR2 (germline): ENHRY, SYGVKD. CDR3: CAIGPTGPYEQYF. In nucleotides, the CDR3 is TGTGCCATCGGGCCGACAGGGCCCTACGAGCAGTACTTC.

J is TRBJ1-4 and V is TRBV2; 9 nucleotides align to TRBD1. Trimming removed 6 bases from V and 8 bases from J; junction bases left unmatched: 7. The CDR3 is 14 residues long. The germline gives CDR1 SNHLY, CDR2 FYNNEI. This CDR3 reads CASRDRGSDEKLFF. DNA of the CDR3: TGTGCCAGCAGAGACAGGGGGAGCGACGAAAAACTGTTTTTT.

The chain combines TRBV5-4 with TRBJ2-7; 8 bases are shared with TRBD1. Germline assignment: CDR1 SGHNT and CDR2 YYREEE (reference sequence). Trimming took 2 bases from V and 2 from J; bases not matched to a gene: 3. There are 14 residues in the CDR3. The CDR3 nucleotides read TGTGCCAGCAGCTTACAGGGGGGCCCCTACGAGCAGTACTTC. Amino acid sequence: CASSLQGGPYEQYF.

The V and J genes are TRBV7-9 and TRBJ2-7, with D possibly being TRBD2 (7 bases). This CDR3 spans 18 amino acids. Germline loops: CDR1 SEHNR, CDR2 FQNEAQ (reference sequence). Trimming took off 5 bases at V and 5 bases at J, with 28 bases between the two ends. The CDR3 sequence: CASSPIGGAGGATNEQYF. CDR3 in DNA: TGTGCCAGCAGCCCCATAGGGGGGGCCGGGGGCGCGACGAACGAGCAGTACTTC.

The V call is TRBV29-1, the J call TRBJ2-1, with TRBD2 identical over 8 bases. V lost 7 bases, J lost 3 bases, and 11 bases stayed unmatched. The CDR3 consists of 15 residues. Germline lookup yields CDR1 SQVTM and CDR2 ANQGSEA. The CDR3 sequence: CSGTGGDYIYNEQFF. CDR3 nucleotides: TGCAGCGGTACGGGAGGGGATTACATCTACAATGAGCAGTTCTTC.

As for this clone: The junction departs from germline at one end; a sequencing error may be responsible. The J gene is TRBJ1-2, the V gene TRBV29-1; 10 bases match TRBD1. The germline CDR1 and CDR2 sequences are SQVTM and ANQGSEA. This CDR3 is 12 amino acids long. The CDR3 region is CSVEGQGGGYTF. CDR3 DNA sequence: TGCAGCGTAGAAGGACAGGGGGGAGGCTACACCTTC.

The chain joins TRBV29-1 to TRBJ1-2; 8 bases match TRBD1. This CDR3 region has 12 residues. The trim removed 3 bases at V and 8 bases at J, leaving 5 bases unmatched. CDR1 is SQVTM, CDR2 ANQGSEA, per germline. CDR3 DNA sequence: TGCAGCGTTGAGGACAGGGCTTTCGGCTACACCTTC. Protein product: CSVEDRAFGYTF.

The chain uses TRBV4-1 and TRBJ2-2, with TRBD2 matching over 11 bases. The CDR3 runs to 17 residues. Germline V gives CDR1 MGHRA, CDR2 YSYEKL. With 1 base clipped from V and 8 bases from J, the junction kept 9 bases outside the gene matches. The chain's CDR3 is CASSQVMLAGGSGELFF. DNA of the CDR3: TGCGCCAGCAGCCAAGTAATGCTAGCGGGAGGTTCGGGGGAGCTGTTTTTT.

The chain couples TRBV3-1 (or the pseudogene TRBV3-2) to TRBJ2-1; the match to TRBD2 covers 8 bases. V lost 4 bases and J lost 6; bases outside the gene matches: 11. From germline, CDR1 is LGHDT and CDR2 YNNKEL (reference sequence). The CDR3 runs 16 residues. CDR3 amino acids: CASSPGDGRGSNEQFF. DNA of the CDR3: TGTGCCAGCAGCCCAGGGGACGGGAGGGGCTCCAATGAGCAGTTCTTC.

The V call is TRBV7-8, the J call TRBJ2-7; no clear D gene. Germline CDR1 SGHVS, CDR2 FQNEAQ. V was trimmed by 3 bases and J by 3 bases, leaving 21 bases between them. The length of the CDR3 is 17 residues. CDR3 DNA sequence: TGTGCCAGCAGCTTTAGCTCCGTCGGTCAGAGAGGCTACGAGCAGTACTTC. It is translated as CASSFSSVGQRGYEQYF.

The chain uses TRBV27 and TRBJ2-3, with 10 bases lining up with TRBD1. The CDR3 covers 16 residues. Germline lookup yields CDR1 MNHEY and CDR2 SMNVEV (reference sequence). Trimming at V came to 4 bases and at J to 1 base, leaving 5 bases not matched to a gene. CDR3 amino acids: CASSSRQGAGTDTQYF. Written as DNA, the CDR3 is TGTGCCAGCAGTTCCCGACAGGGGGCTGGCACAGATACGCAGTATTTT.

The chain employs TRBV7-9 and TRBJ1-2; maybe TRBD1 (6 bases). The CDR3 consists of 14 residues. V lost 1 base and J lost 3, with 9 bases in between. Germline V lookup: CDR1 SEHNR, CDR2 FQNEAQ (reference sequence). CDR3 in amino acids: CASSLGQADYGYTF. The DNA for the CDR3 is TGTGCCAGCAGCTTAGGACAGGCTGACTATGGCTACACCTTC.

The V gene is TRBV7-3, the J gene TRBJ2-7; 8 positions match TRBD1. There are 13 residues in the CDR3. In germline, CDR1 is SGHTA, CDR2 FQGTGA. With 3 bases clipped from V and 5 bases from J, the junction kept 3 bases outside the gene matches. The CDR3 loop reads CASSLDRENEQYF. DNA for the CDR3: TGTGCCAGCAGCTTGGACAGGGAGAACGAGCAGTACTTC.

Here the CDR3 DNA reads TGTGCCAGCAGCTTCAGGACAGAGAGCTCCTACGAGCAGTACTTC. This codes for CASSFRTESSYEQYF. This chain links TRBV11-2 with TRBJ2-7; a weak D match, TRBD1 (6 bases). V was cut by 3 bases and J by 0 bases, with 12 bases left in between. The CDR3 length is 15 residues. Germline V gene sequence: CDR1 SGHAT, CDR2 FQNNGV. The full variable domain, with the rest looked up from reference TRBV11-2 and TRBJ2-7, is EAGVAQSPRYKIIEKRQSVAFWCNPISGHATLYWYQQILGQGPKLLIQFQNNGVVDDSQLPKDRFSAERLKGVDSTLKIQPAKLEDSAVYLCASSFRTESSYEQYFGPGTRLTVT.

The chain uses TRBV10-3 and TRBJ1-1; a possible D gene is TRBD1 (5 bases). The CDR3 covers 15 residues. From germline, CDR1 is ENHRY and CDR2 SYGVKD. Trimming shortened V by 4 bases and J by 0 bases, and 12 bases separated the two germline ends. The DNA for the CDR3 is TGTGCCATCAGTGGGGCGGGGGGAATGAACACTGAAGCTTTCTTT. Protein product: CAISGAGGMNTEAFF.

The chain employs TRBV15 and TRBJ1-2; 12 bases are a match to TRBD1. This CDR3 region has 14 residues. Germline CDR1 LNHNV, CDR2 YYDKDF (reference sequence). After removal of 7 bases from V and 7 bases from J, the junction contained 7 bases not matched to a gene. CDR3 protein: CATNRDRGRLGYTF. For the CDR3, the DNA is TGTGCCACCAACAGGGACAGGGGGCGCCTTGGCTACACCTTC.

The V call is TRBV28, the J call TRBJ1-6, with 9 bases fitting TRBD1. Unmatched junction bases numbered 10, after V lost 6 bases and J lost 10 bases. Germline CDR1 MDHEN, CDR2 SYDVKM. CDR3 size: 15 residues. CDR3 residues: CASSSSTGGGSPLHF. In DNA form, the CDR3 reads TGTGCCAGCAGCTCTTCGACAGGGGGGGGATCACCCCTCCACTTT.

This chain joins TRBV27 and TRBJ2-3; 13 bases fit TRBD2. Germline V gene lookup returns CDR1 MNHEY and CDR2 SMNVEV (reference sequence). The length of the CDR3 is 17 residues. The J segment lost 7 bases and the V segment lost 5 bases, leaving 12 bases of the junction unmatched. CDR3 region: CASSGPPGLAGSHTQYF. The CDR3, as DNA: TGTGCCAGCAGTGGTCCCCCGGGACTAGCGGGATCACATACGCAGTATTTT.

Only one count was recorded for this clone. The chain links TRBV6-1 to TRBJ1-4; TRBD1 agrees at 8 bases. Trimming took 3 bases from V and 7 from J; bases not matched to a gene: 7. In germline, CDR1 is MNHNS, CDR2 SASEGT. The CDR3 is 15 residues long. CDR3 in DNA: TGTGCCAGCAGTGATGGCAGGGGGCGTGGTGAAAAACTGTTTTTT. Its protein product is CASSDGRGRGEKLFF.

This clone turned up a few times. This rearrangement joins TRBV12-3 or TRBV12-4 to TRBJ1-2, with D uncertain. Trimming pared 6 bases from V and 5 bases from J, leaving 13 bases between. The CDR3 consists of 13 residues. CDR3 DNA sequence: TGTGCCAGCAGCCGAGTGGTATATTATGGCTACACCTTC. Translating it yields CASSRVVYYGYTF.

The rearrangement links TRBV2 to TRBJ2-7, with D perhaps matching TRBD1 (5 bases). Germline-derived CDR1 and CDR2 are SNHLY and FYNNEI. Trimming cost V 4 bases and J 3 bases, with 16 bases left between them. This CDR3 is 15 amino acids long. Here the CDR3 reads CASSVDSPSHYEQYF. CDR3 sequence (DNA): TGTGCCAGCAGTGTCGACAGCCCTTCACACTACGAGCAGTACTTC.

The V call is TRBV7-6, the J call TRBJ2-5; possible D gene TRBD2, 5 bases. The CDR3 is made up of 15 amino acids. V was cut by 4 bases and J by 5 bases, with 17 bases left in between. Germline values: CDR1 SGHVS, CDR2 FNYEAQ. The CDR3 DNA sequence: TGTGCCAGCAGCTCCGGGGTGGGTCGAGGGGAGACCCAGTACTTC. Translation gives CASSSGVGRGETQYF.

Turning to this clone: This sample includes further DNA sequences coding for the same CDR3. The chain couples TRBV10-2 to TRBJ1-1, with 7 positions matching TRBD1. This CDR3 contains 13 residues. Germline V gene lookup returns CDR1 WSHSY and CDR2 SAAADI. Trimming cost V 4 bases and J 1 base; bases outside gene matches: 0. CDR3 in amino acids: CASSGQGNTEAFF. In DNA, the CDR3 is TGCGCCAGCAGTGGACAGGGGAACACTGAAGCTTTCTTT.

V usage is TRBV14 and J usage is TRBJ2-7, with 10 bases lining up with TRBD2. J lost 3 bases, V lost 1 base, and 6 bases had no gene match. CDR3 length equals 16 residues. The germline CDR1 and CDR2 sequences are SGHDN and FVKESK. CDR3 in DNA: TGTGCCAGCAGCCAAGGACTAGCGGGTTTGGGCTACGAGCAGTACTTC. This encodes CASSQGLAGLGYEQYF. The full variable domain, in which reference TRBV14 and TRBJ2-7 provide the parts outside the CDR3, is EAGVTQFPSHSVIEKGQTVTLRCDPISGHDNLYWYRRVMGKEIKFLLHFVKESKQDESGMPNNRFLAERTGGTYSTLKVQPAELEDSGVYFCASSQGLAGLGYEQYFGPGTRLTVT.

The J gene is TRBJ2-3, the V gene TRBV10-3, with a possible D match to TRBD2 (5 bases). CDR3 length: 16 residues. CDR1 and CDR2 (germline): ENHRY, SYGVKD. Trimming left V 0 bases short and J 0 bases short, with 10 bases between. The CDR3 DNA reads as TGTGCCATCAGTGAGTCGACGGGCGGGAGCACAGATACGCAGTATTTT. It is translated as CAISESTGGSTDTQYF.